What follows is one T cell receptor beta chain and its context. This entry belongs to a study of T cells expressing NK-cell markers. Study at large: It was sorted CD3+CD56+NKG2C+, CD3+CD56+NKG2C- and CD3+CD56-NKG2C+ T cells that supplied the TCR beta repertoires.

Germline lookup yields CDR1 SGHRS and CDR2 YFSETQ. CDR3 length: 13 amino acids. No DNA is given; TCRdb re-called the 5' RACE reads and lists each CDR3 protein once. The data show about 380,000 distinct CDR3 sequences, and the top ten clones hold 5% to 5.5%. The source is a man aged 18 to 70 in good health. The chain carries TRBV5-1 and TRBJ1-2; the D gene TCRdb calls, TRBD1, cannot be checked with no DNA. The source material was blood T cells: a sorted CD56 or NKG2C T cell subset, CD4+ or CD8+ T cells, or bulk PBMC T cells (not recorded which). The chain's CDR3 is CASRLQGVNGYTF.